This passage covers 14 T cell receptor beta chains from one sample sequenced in a study of CD8 T cells in Susac syndrome. cDNA came from approximately 0.5 to 1 ug RNA primed by random hexamers. TCRdb reprocessed the immunoSEQ multiplex PCR reads via MiXCR and lists one record per CDR3 protein. The sample holds tens of thousands of distinct CDR3 sequences, roughly 95% seen once. The sequenced sample consisted of CD8+ T cells from PBMCs. All receptors come from a human donor with Susac syndrome.

The V gene is TRBV25-1, the J gene TRBJ1-1; unclear D gene. The CDR3 sequence is 12 residues long. V was cut by 4 bases and J by 4 bases, with 7 bases left in between. CDR1 is MGHDK, CDR2 SYGVNS, per germline. Here the CDR3 DNA reads TGTGCCAGCAGTGCGAAGGTCACTGAAGCTTTCTTT. This translates into CASSAKVTEAFF.

CDR3 region: CASSRAWTSGIGEQYF. The DNA for the CDR3 is TGTGCCAGCAGTCGCGCCTGGACTAGCGGGATCGGAGAGCAGTACTTC. The chain is built from TRBV6-2 or TRBV6-3 and TRBJ2-7; TRBD2 aligns across 12 bases. The CDR3 is made up of 16 amino acids. V was pared by 5 bases and J by 7 bases, with 12 bases of the junction left unmatched. Germline loops: CDR1 MNHEY, CDR2 SVGEGT.

The chain employs TRBV12-3 or TRBV12-4 and TRBJ2-7; 10 positions agree with TRBD1. This CDR3 region has 14 residues. Trimming at V came to 5 bases and at J to 2 bases, leaving 3 bases not matched to a gene. The CDR3 nucleotides read TGTGCCAGCAGTCCAGACAGGGGGCCCTACGAGCAGTACTTC. It encodes CASSPDRGPYEQYF.

DNA for the CDR3: TGTGCCTGGCTTTTTGGACAGACAAACTATGGCTACACCTTC. Translated, it gives CAWLFGQTNYGYTF. The rearrangement uses TRBV30 and TRBJ1-2; weak D call: TRBD1 (6 bases). This CDR3 is 14 amino acids long. In germline, CDR1 is GTSNPN, CDR2 SVGIG (reference sequence). V was clipped by 5 bases and J by 2 bases, with 15 bases between them.

CDR3: CAISDDRVLSGYTF. CDR3 nucleotide sequence: TGTGCCATCAGTGATGACAGGGTTTTGAGTGGCTACACCTTC. The chain has TRBV10-3 and TRBJ1-2, with 7 bases lining up with TRBD1. With 3 bases clipped from V and 7 bases from J, the junction kept 8 bases outside the gene matches. Germline loops: CDR1 ENHRY, CDR2 SYGVKD. There are 14 residues in the CDR3.

The CDR3 protein is CASRPLRGSFAGANVLTF. The CDR3 DNA sequence: TGTGCCAGCAGGCCCCTCCGGGGTTCTTTCGCTGGGGCCAACGTCCTGACTTTC. The genes are TRBV11-2 and TRBJ2-6; perhaps TRBD2 as D (5 bases). The CDR3 is 18 residues long. V gave up 6 bases and J gave up 2 bases, with 20 bases separating them. Per the germline V gene, CDR1 is SGHAT and CDR2 is FQNNGV.

The chain employs TRBV12-3 or TRBV12-4 and TRBJ1-1; D call uncertain. V was trimmed by 8 bases and J by 6 bases, leaving 10 bases between them. CDR3 length: 11 amino acids. The CDR3 bases are TGTGCCAGCGGCTCGGTACCTGAAGCTTTCTTT. Its translation is CASGSVPEAFF.

This clonotype was found once. J is TRBJ2-3 and V is TRBV5-1, with 10 bases fitting TRBD1. CDR1 and CDR2 (germline): SGHRS, YFSETQ. V lost 0 bases to trimming and J lost 5 bases; unmatched junction nucleotides: 3. The length of the CDR3 is 15 residues. CDR3 bases: TGCGCCAGCAGCTTGGAGGGGACAGGGGTAGATACGCAGTATTTT. The encoded protein is CASSLEGTGVDTQYF.

The chain recombines TRBV9 with TRBJ2-7; D is uncertain. CDR1 and CDR2 (germline): SGDLS, YYNGEE. This CDR3 has 14 residues. The V end lost 0 bases, the J end lost 6 bases, and 13 bases lay between the germline ends. The CDR3 loop is CASSVVPLTGEQYF. CDR3 bases: TGTGCCAGCAGCGTAGTACCCCTGACCGGCGAGCAGTACTTC.

This sequence joins TRBV4-2 and TRBJ1-1; 10 positions match TRBD1. V trimming: 2 bases; J trimming: 10 bases; junction bases outside the gene matches: 7. The length of the CDR3 is 14 residues. Germline V gives CDR1 LGHNA, CDR2 YNFKEQ. The DNA for the CDR3 is TGTGCCAGCAGCCAAAGGACAGGGGGAGGTGGAGCTTTCTTT. The encoded protein is CASSQRTGGGGAFF.

The chain combines TRBV29-1 with TRBJ2-7, with unresolved D. Trimming cost V 5 bases and J 1 base, with 18 bases left between them. Per the germline V gene, CDR1 is SQVTM and CDR2 is ANQGSEA. This CDR3 is built from 15 residues. As DNA, the CDR3 is TGCAGCGTTACACACACCGGAGTCCAATCCTACGAGCAGTACTTC. Its translation: CSVTHTGVQSYEQYF.

This clonotype was seen just once. This chain connects TRBV5-6 to TRBJ1-1; 8 bases align to TRBD1. There are 15 residues in the CDR3. Germline CDR1 and CDR2: SGHDT and YYEEEE. J gave up 3 bases and V 4 bases, and 8 bases lay outside the gene matches. The CDR3 loop is CASSAQQGGYTEAFF. Here the CDR3 DNA reads TGTGCCAGCAGCGCTCAACAGGGGGGGTACACTGAAGCTTTCTTT. Full variable domain (rest looked up from reference TRBV5-6 and TRBJ1-1): DAGVTQSPTHLIKTRGQQVTLRCSPKSGHDTVSWYQQALGQGPQFIFQYYEEEERQRGNFPDRFSGHQFPNYSSELNVNALLLGDSALYLCASSAQQGGYTEAFFGQGTRLTVV.

The chain links TRBV20-1 to TRBJ2-5; maybe TRBD2 (6 bases). The germline CDR1 and CDR2 sequences are DFQATT and SNEGSKA (reference sequence). The CDR3 has 14 amino acids. V was cut by 4 bases and J by 5 bases, with 17 bases left in between. The CDR3 here is CSANKGTLTETQYF. CDR3 DNA sequence: TGCAGTGCTAATAAGGGGACTCTCACGGAGACCCAGTACTTC.

The J gene is TRBJ1-1, the V gene TRBV12-5, with D possibly being TRBD1 (6 bases). Germline values: CDR1 LGHNT, CDR2 FRNRAP. The CDR3 runs 14 residues. Trimming took off 7 bases at V and 1 base at J, with 13 bases between the two ends. The CDR3 region is CASATDRANTEAFF. The CDR3 DNA follows: TGTGCTAGTGCCACGGACAGAGCGAACACTGAAGCTTTCTTT.